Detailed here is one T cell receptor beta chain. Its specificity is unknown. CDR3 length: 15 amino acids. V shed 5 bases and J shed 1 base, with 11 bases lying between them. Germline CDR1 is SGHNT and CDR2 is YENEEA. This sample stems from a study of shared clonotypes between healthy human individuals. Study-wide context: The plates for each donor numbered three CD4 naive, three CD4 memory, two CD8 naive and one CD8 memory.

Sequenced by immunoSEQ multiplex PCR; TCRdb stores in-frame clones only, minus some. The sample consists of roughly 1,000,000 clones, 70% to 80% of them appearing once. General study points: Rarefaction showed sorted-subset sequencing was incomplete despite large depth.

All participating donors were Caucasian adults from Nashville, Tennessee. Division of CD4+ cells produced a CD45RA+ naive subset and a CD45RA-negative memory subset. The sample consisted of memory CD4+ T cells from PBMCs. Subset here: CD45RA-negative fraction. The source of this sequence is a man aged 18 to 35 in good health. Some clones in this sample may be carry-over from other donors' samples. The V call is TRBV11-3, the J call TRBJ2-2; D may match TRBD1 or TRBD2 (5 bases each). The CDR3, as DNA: TGTGCCAGCAGCCCGACGAGGGGGAACACCGGGGAGCTGTTTTTT. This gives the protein CASSPTRGNTGELFF.